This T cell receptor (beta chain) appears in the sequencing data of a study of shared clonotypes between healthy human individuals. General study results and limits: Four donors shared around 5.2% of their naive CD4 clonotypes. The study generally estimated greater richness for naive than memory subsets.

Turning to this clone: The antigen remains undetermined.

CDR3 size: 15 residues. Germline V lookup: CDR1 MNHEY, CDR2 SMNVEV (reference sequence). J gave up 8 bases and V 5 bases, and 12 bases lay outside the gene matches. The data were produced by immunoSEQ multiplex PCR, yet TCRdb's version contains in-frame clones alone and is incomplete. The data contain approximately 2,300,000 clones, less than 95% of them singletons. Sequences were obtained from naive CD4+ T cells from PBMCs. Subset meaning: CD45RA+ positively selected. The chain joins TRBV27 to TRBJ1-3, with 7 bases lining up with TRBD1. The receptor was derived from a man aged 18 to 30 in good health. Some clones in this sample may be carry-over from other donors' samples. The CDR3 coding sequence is TGTGCCAGCAGTCGACGGACAGGCCCCGTAGACACCATATATTTT. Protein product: CASSRRTGPVDTIYF.